This TCR beta chain was sequenced during a study of blood T cell repertoires in COVID-19. Overall study context: T cells, B-cell-depleted T cells, or PBMCs provided the cDNA or gDNA that served as material.

CDR3 length equals 15 residues. Trimming left V 5 bases short and J 7 bases short, with 21 bases between. Germline V lookup: CDR1 SEHNR, CDR2 FQNEAQ (reference sequence). Data came from immunoSEQ multiplex PCR; TCRdb stores just in-frame clones and leaves some out. This sample has about 150,000 clones; 84% occur once, and the top ten carry 3% to 3.5%. The specimen sequenced was PBMCs or T cells enriched from blood (not recorded which). This rearrangement joins TRBV7-9 to TRBJ2-7; maybe TRBD1 (6 bases). This sequence was found in a woman in her fifties or sixties with acute COVID-19. CDR3 in amino acids: CASSLGAGPYGEQYF. Here the CDR3 DNA reads TGTGCCAGCAGCCTGGGGGCAGGTCCTTATGGGGAGCAGTACTTC. The full variable domain, with the rest looked up from reference TRBV7-9 and TRBJ2-7, is DTGVSQNPRHKITKRGQNVTFRCDPISEHNRLYWYRQTLGQGPEFLTYFQNEAQLEKSRLLSDRFSAERPKGSFSTLEIQRTEQGDSAMYLCASSLGAGPYGEQYFGPGTRLTVT.